Listed below are T cell receptor beta chains from one sample, sequenced in a study of sequential checkpoint blockade in melanoma. Profiling relied on immunoSEQ multiplex PCR, and the TCRdb table lists in-frame clones only, not all of them. The sample has about 5,100 clones; over 25% are singletons. The sample was tumor tissue (inferred from file names), taken from a patient given nivolumab and ipilimumab in sequence. Receptors originate from a human donor with melanoma. Both conserved end residues are part of each CDR3. A D gene is named only where the DNA matches it firmly. A clone size is listed for some rows: how often the clone was seen (once, few, many), or a class if it is expanded.

medium-sized	.	TRBV6-8	TRBJ1-4	TGTGCCAGCAGTACCCCAGGGGCGGGTGAAAAACTGTTTTTT	CASSTPGAGEKLFF
few	TRBD1	TRBV6-8	TRBJ2-2	TGTGCCAGCAGTCATCCTTACAGGGGTATGAACACCGGGGAGCTGTTTTTT	CASSHPYRGMNTGELFF
medium-sized	.	TRBV11-3	TRBJ1-4	TGTGCCAGCAGCTCTAAACGCGAGGTCGAAAAACTGTTTTTT	CASSSKREVEKLFF
few	.	TRBV9	TRBJ1-6	TGTGCCAGCAGAAACCCCGGGGACTTAGACTCCTATAATTCACCCCTCCACTTT	CASRNPGDLDSYNSPLHF
.	.	TRBV6-8	TRBJ2-1	TGTGCCAGCAGTTACTCCCCGGAAGCGGCGAGCTCCTACAATGAGCAGTTCTTC	CASSYSPEAASSYNEQFF
.	.	TRBV19	TRBJ2-7	TGTGCCAGTTCAGCGGCCTACGAGCAGTACTTC	CASSAAYEQYF
.	.	TRBV10-3	TRBJ1-5	TGTGCCATCAGTGAGTCCTTCGGCAATCAGCCCCAGCATTTT	CAISESFGNQPQHF
.	.	TRBV6-8	TRBJ1-2	TGTGCCAGCAGTTACGGGTCAGGAGGTTACTATGGCTACACCTTC	CASSYGSGGYYGYTF
many	TRBD1	TRBV11-3	TRBJ2-5	TGTGCCAGCAGCTTAGAGGGGACAGAACAAGAGACCCAGTACTTC	CASSLEGTEQETQYF
many	.	TRBV11-3	TRBJ1-2	TGTGCCAGCAGCTTACTCGTGACTAACTATGGCTACACCTTC	CASSLLVTNYGYTF
few	.	TRBV4-1	TRBJ1-1	TGCGCCAGCACCTCCGCGGGGGGGGAGTCTGAAGCTTTCTTT	CASTSAGGESEAFF
many	TRBD2	TRBV6-8	TRBJ2-3	TGTGCCAGCAGCTCAAGCGGGGGAAGAGATACGCAGTATTTT	CASSSSGGRDTQYF
medium-sized	.	TRBV11-3	TRBJ1-2	TGTGCCAGCAGCTTAGGAGTGGCGGGGAACTATGGCTACACCTTC	CASSLGVAGNYGYTF
.	TRBD1	TRBV28	TRBJ1-1	TGTGCCAGTGGAGAGGGGGCAATGAACACTGAAGCTTTCTTT	CASGEGAMNTEAFF
few	.	TRBV5-1	TRBJ2-7	TGCGCCAGCAGCTTGGAGGGGACGTTGGGCAACGAGCAGTACTTC	CASSLEGTLGNEQYF
.	.	TRBV19	TRBJ2-1	TGTGCCAGTTTGAAGGTGGGGGACCAATCGCGGGGCCCGTTCTTC	CASLKVGDQSRGPFF
.	TRBD1	TRBV14	TRBJ1-2	TGTGCCAGCAGCCATGACAGGGTGAACTATGGCTACACCTTC	CASSHDRVNYGYTF
few	TRBD2	TRBV6-8	TRBJ2-7	TGTGCCAGCGACCTAAGCGGGGACTCCTACGAGCAGTACTTC	CASDLSGDSYEQYF
large	.	TRBV6-8	TRBJ1-2	TGTGCCAGCAGTCCGACCAAGGACGGAACCTATGGCTACACCTTC	CASSPTKDGTYGYTF
.	.	TRBV2	TRBJ2-5	TGTGCCAGCAGTGAGCAGATCTACCAAGAGACCCAGTACTTC	CASSEQIYQETQYF